The 16 T cell receptor beta chains in this list originate from one sample, sequenced in a study of T-cell memory formation after mild COVID-19. MiXCR, run by TCRdb on the 5' RACE reads, gives a single entry per CDR3 protein. The table has under 300,000 distinct CDR3 sequences, approximately 7.6% seen once. Sequencing used PBMCs or a T cell subset sorted from them (not recorded which). These receptor sequences come from a man between 18 and 35 years old who had mild COVID-19 (a few samples of this study predate the infection). Cell type and time point are not known.

The V gene is TRBV7-2, the J gene TRBJ2-5; D gene ambiguous. CDR1 and CDR2 from the germline V gene are SGHTA and FQGNSA. The CDR3 runs 18 residues. V was trimmed by 1 base and J by 3 bases, leaving 21 bases between them. CDR3 nucleotides: TGTGCCAGCAGCTTAGGGTTCCTCGGTACTAAAACCAAAGAGACCCAGTACTTC. This translates into CASSLGFLGTKTKETQYF. Combining the CDR3 with reference TRBV7-2 and TRBJ2-5 gives the whole variable domain GAGVSQSPSNKVTEKGKDVELRCDPISGHTALYWYRQSLGQGLEFLIYFQGNSAPDKSGLPSDRFSAERTGGSVSTLTIQRTQQEDSAVYLCASSLGFLGTKTKETQYFGPGTRLLVL.

This chain uses TRBV29-1 with TRBJ1-2, with D perhaps matching TRBD1 (6 bases). V shed 1 base and J shed 5 bases, with 14 bases lying between them. The CDR3 totals 14 residues. Germline V lookup: CDR1 SQVTM, CDR2 ANQGSEA. Here the CDR3 reads CSVEGLGAAYGYTF. As DNA, the CDR3 is TGCAGCGTTGAAGGCCTGGGGGCGGCTTATGGCTACACCTTC.

This clonotype was seen more than once but under ten times. This rearrangement joins TRBV18 to TRBJ2-2; TRBD1 matches 9 bases. Germline V lookup: CDR1 KGHSH, CDR2 LQKENI. The CDR3 is 16 residues long. V was pared by 4 bases and J by 3 bases, with 6 bases of the junction left unmatched. The CDR3 protein is CASSRGRQGDTGELFF. The CDR3 coding sequence is TGTGCCAGCTCACGAGGGCGACAGGGGGACACCGGGGAGCTGTTTTTT.

This clonotype was observed a handful of times. The rearrangement joins TRBV10-3 to TRBJ2-2; D is tentatively TRBD1 or TRBD2 (5 bases each). Trimming shortened V by 0 bases and J by 5 bases, and 16 bases separated the two germline ends. The CDR3 spans 17 residues. The germline V gene encodes CDR1 ENHRY and CDR2 SYGVKD. CDR3: CAISESTDKQRTGELFF. The CDR3, as DNA: TGTGCCATCAGTGAGTCAACGGACAAACAGCGGACCGGGGAGCTGTTTTTT.

This clonotype occurred a few times. This chain links TRBV13 with TRBJ1-5; D is undetermined. The CDR3 length is 12 residues. Germline V gene data show CDR1 as PRHDT and CDR2 as FYEKMQ (reference sequence). V was cut by 2 bases and J by 7 bases, with 6 bases left in between. The CDR3 nucleotides read TGTGCCAGCAGCTTACGGGCCCAGCCCCAGCATTTT. This codes for CASSLRAQPQHF.

The V call is TRBV6-5, the J call TRBJ1-2, with a possible D match to TRBD1 (5 bases). Looked up from germline, CDR1 is MNHEY and CDR2 is SVGAGI. CDR3 length equals 13 residues. The V end lost 2 bases, the J end lost 3 bases, and 7 bases lay between the germline ends. CDR3 region: CASSYLGDYGYTF. CDR3 DNA: TGTGCCAGCAGTTACCTAGGGGACTATGGCTACACCTTC.

This chain uses TRBV7-8 with TRBJ1-5; D is unresolved. The CDR3 consists of 14 residues. Trimming shortened V by 5 bases and J by 7 bases, and 15 bases separated the two germline ends. The germline gives CDR1 SGHVS, CDR2 FQNEAQ. The CDR3 protein is CASSLSSGRQPQHF. CDR3 sequence (DNA): TGTGCCAGCAGCCTCTCCTCTGGGCGACAGCCCCAGCATTTT.

The rearrangement links TRBV18 to TRBJ2-3; no firm D call. V was trimmed by 6 bases and J by 1 base, leaving 14 bases between them. Germline assignment: CDR1 KGHSH and CDR2 LQKENI. The CDR3 has 15 residues. The CDR3: CASSPGPQRTDTQYF. The CDR3 nucleotides are TGTGCCAGCTCCCCCGGACCTCAACGCACAGATACGCAGTATTTT. The variable domain in full, completed from reference TRBV18 and TRBJ2-3, reads NAGVMQNPRHLVRRRGQEARLRCSPMKGHSHVYWYRQLPEEGLKFMVYLQKENIIDESGMPKERFSAEFPKEGPSILRIQQVVRGDSAAYFCASSPGPQRTDTQYFGPGTRLTVL.

The V gene is TRBV6-6, the J gene TRBJ2-7, with 11 nucleotides matching TRBD1. V dropped 6 bases and J dropped 4; count of bases not matched to a gene: 11. There are 16 residues in the CDR3. Germline V gene sequence: CDR1 MNHNY, CDR2 SVGAGI (reference sequence). In nucleotides, the CDR3 is TGTGCCAGCAGAGCACGCCCGGGACAGGGGGTGTACGAGCAGTACTTC. It encodes CASRARPGQGVYEQYF.

This clonotype came up a few times. J is TRBJ2-5 and V is TRBV7-2, with TRBD2 identical over 15 bases. V trimming: 3 bases; J trimming: 7 bases; junction bases outside the gene matches: 6. Germline loops: CDR1 SGHTA, CDR2 FQGNSA. This CDR3 has 16 amino acids. The CDR3 sequence is CASSLGLAGGTGTQYF. In DNA, the CDR3 is TGTGCCAGCAGCTTGGGACTAGCGGGGGGCACGGGGACCCAGTACTTC.

The chain combines TRBV10-3 with TRBJ1-1; possibly TRBD1 for D (5 bases). Trimming took 2 bases from V and 7 from J, leaving 8 bases between them. The CDR3 totals 12 residues. The germline CDR1 and CDR2 sequences are ENHRY and SYGVKD. The CDR3 spells CAISERGDEAFF. CDR3 in DNA: TGTGCCATCAGTGAGCGGGGGGATGAAGCTTTCTTT.

The rearrangement joins TRBV5-1 to TRBJ2-2; D might be TRBD2 (6 bases). Germline CDR1 is SGHRS and CDR2 is YFSETQ. The V end lost 4 bases, the J end lost 7 bases, and 11 bases lay between the germline ends. This CDR3 comprises 13 residues. DNA for the CDR3: TGCGCCAGCAGCCTGGAGGGAGGCGGGGAGCTGTTTTTT. It is translated as CASSLEGGGELFF.

Many counts were recorded for this clonotype. The chain couples TRBV6-1 to TRBJ2-7; D ambiguous. The CDR3 length is 13 residues. Germline V lookup: CDR1 MNHNS, CDR2 SASEGT. Trimming cost V 1 base and J 6 bases, with 10 bases left between them. CDR3 amino acids: CASSEGAVLEQYV. The CDR3 DNA reads as TGTGCCAGCAGTGAAGGGGCAGTCCTCGAGCAGTACGTC.

The chain has TRBV5-1 and TRBJ1-1, with 12 positions matching TRBD1. V trimming: 4 bases; J trimming: 5 bases; junction bases outside the gene matches: 6. This CDR3 has 15 amino acids. Germline V lookup: CDR1 SGHRS, CDR2 YFSETQ. CDR3 sequence (DNA): TGCGCCAGCAGCCGGGGACAGGGGGCAAGGACTGAAGCTTTCTTT. Amino acids: CASSRGQGARTEAFF.

This chain links TRBV15 with TRBJ2-7; 12 nucleotides agree with TRBD2. CDR1 is LNHNV and CDR2 is YYDKDF in the germline V gene (reference sequence). V was clipped by 0 bases and J by 6 bases; unmatched bases: 9. This CDR3 comprises 17 residues. The DNA for the CDR3 is TGTGCCACCAGCAGAGACCACTTACTAGCGGGGGGTGTCGAGCAGTACTTC. It yields the protein CATSRDHLLAGGVEQYF.

V is TRBV29-1 and J is TRBJ2-6; D may be TRBD2 (5 bases). Trimming cost V 4 bases and J 2 bases, with 12 bases left between them. This CDR3 comprises 15 residues. Germline lookup yields CDR1 SQVTM and CDR2 ANQGSEA. The CDR3 sequence is CSVGRGLPGANVLTF. CDR3 nucleotide sequence: TGCAGCGTTGGACGGGGATTACCTGGGGCCAACGTCCTGACTTTC.